This TCR beta chain was found in a study of blood T cell repertoires in COVID-19. In the study overall: Sources were T cells, B-cell-depleted T cells, or PBMCs; the material itself was cDNA or gDNA.

Profiled with immunoSEQ multiplex PCR; TCRdb holds only in-frame clones, not every one. In the table there are 350,000 to 400,000 clones, 75% to 90% of which are singletons. The length of the CDR3 is 14 residues. Germline V gene data show CDR1 as ENHRY and CDR2 as SYGVKD. The V and J ends lost 4 bases and 2 bases, in that order; junction bases with no gene match: 2. Sample: peripheral blood. The V gene is TRBV10-3, the J gene TRBJ2-7; TRBD1 agrees at 10 bases. This sequence originates from a woman aged 60 to 75 with COVID-19, enrolled during active disease. The CDR3 loop reads CAISVGTGAYEQYF. CDR3 DNA: TGTGCCATCAGTGTAGGGACAGGGGCCTACGAGCAGTACTTC.